These T cell receptor beta chains were read from a single sample in a study of tumor-infiltrating lymphocytes in primary liver carcinoma. TCRdb fed the multiplex PCR reads into MiXCR, producing one record per CDR3 protein. The sample holds approximately 330,000 distinct CDR3 sequences, less than 70% seen once. The sample was peripheral blood. These receptors were collected from a man between 40 and 49 years old with primary liver carcinoma and hepatitis B virus infection. The CDR3 runs from the conserved cysteine through the conserved F or W. D genes are given only for firm matches. A row's size may be missing; if present it is once, few, many or a size class.

clone_size | j_call | d_call | v_call | cdr3_aa | cdr3_nt
once | TRBJ1-1 | . | TRBV11-2 | CASSPRGEALF | TGTGCCAGCAGCCCTCGGGGCGAAGCTTTGTTT
many | TRBJ2-7 | TRBD1 | TRBV4-1 | CASSLLTGSYEQYF | TGCGCCAGCAGCCTATTGACAGGGAGCTACGAGCAGTACTTC
many | TRBJ1-1 | . | TRBV6-2/TRBV6-3 | CASSYGLTLGNTEAFF | TGTGCCAGCAGTTACGGGTTGACTCTGGGGAACACTGAAGCTTTCTTT
. | TRBJ1-5 | . | TRBV4-3 | CASSQVIGNQSQHF | TGTGCCAGCAGCCAAGTCATCGGAAATCAGTCCCAGCATTTT
. | TRBJ2-6 | . | TRBV11-2 | CTSSPNRIPLSGANVLTF | TGTACCAGCAGCCCAAACAGGATACCTCTCTCTGGGGCCAACGTCCTGACTTTC
. | TRBJ2-5 | TRBD1 | TRBV11-2 | CASSLTGGPGTQYF | TGTGCCAGCAGCCTCACAGGGGGCCCAGGGACCCAATACTTC
. | TRBJ1-1 | . | TRBV6-5 | CASSYGRVNTEAFF | TGTGCCAGCAGTTACGGTAGGGTGAACACTGAAGCTTTCTTT
few | TRBJ2-2 | . | TRBV15 | CAAKSLQGAGELFF | TGTGCCGCGAAATCTTTACAGGGTGCCGGGGAGCTGTTTTTT
once | TRBJ1-5 | . | TRBV4-3 | CASSQDTGRGQHQHF | TGCGCCAGCAGCCAAGATACAGGAAGGGGCCAGCACCAGCATTTT
once | TRBJ2-7 | TRBD2 | TRBV5-1 | CASSLAWSGGYEQYF | TGCGCCAGCAGCTTGGCCTGGAGCGGGGGCTACGAGCAGTACTTC
. | TRBJ2-1 | . | TRBV10-1 | CASSRNKGDYKEQFF | TGCGCCAGCAGTCGGAACAAGGGGGACTACAAAGAGCAGTTCTTC
many | TRBJ2-2 | TRBD2 | TRBV5-4 | CASSTGTIPNTGELFF | TGTGCCAGCAGCACGGGGACTATCCCTAACACCGGGGAGCTGTTTTTT
. | TRBJ2-1 | . | TRBV4-1 | CASSQEVNYNDQFF | TGCGCCAGCAGCCAGGAGGTCAATTACAATGACCAGTTCTTC
. | TRBJ2-7 | TRBD2 | TRBV6-2/TRBV6-3 | CACRGCGSQYEQYF | TGTGCCTGCAGAGGGTGCGGGAGTCAGTACGAGCAGTACTTC
. | TRBJ2-7 | TRBD2 | TRBV4-1 | CASSRGEGLYEQYF | TGCGCCAGTAGCCGGGGGGAGGGTCTCTACGAGCAGTACTTC
. | TRBJ1-2 | . | TRBV7-8 | CASSLEDWWLGQGGYTF | TGTGCCAGCAGCTTAGAGGATTGGTGGTTGGGGCAAGGGGGCTACACCTTC
. | TRBJ1-2 | . | TRBV6-5 | CASSFSRGSYYGYTF | TGTGCCAGCAGTTTCTCGCGGGGAAGCTACTATGGCTACACCTTC
. | TRBJ1-5 | . | TRBV11-2 | CTSSPGVSQPQHF | TGTACCAGCAGCCCGGGGGTCAGTCAGCCCCAGCATTTT